Below, 29 T cell receptor beta chains from the same sample are listed, as sequenced in a study of cytomegalovirus exposure and HLA in healthy donors. The PCR made use of 60 Vbeta and 13 Jbeta primers. TCRdb keeps only in-frame clones here, not all; method: immunoSEQ multiplex PCR. Counted here are 200,000 to 250,000 clones, about 86% occurring once; the ten biggest clones make up almost 8%. What was sequenced was PBMCs. These receptors all stem from a woman in her sixties in good health and CMV-seropositive.

The genes are TRBV27 and TRBJ2-7; D gene ambiguous. The V gene's germline CDR1 is MNHEY and CDR2 SMNVEV (reference sequence). The V end lost 2 bases, the J end lost 3 bases, and 11 bases lay between the germline ends. The CDR3 contains 14 residues. The CDR3 DNA follows: TGTGCCAGCAGTTTAAGCCCAGGCGTCTACGAGCAGTACTTC. Amino acids: CASSLSPGVYEQYF.

The chain combines TRBV5-8 with TRBJ2-5, with a possible D match to TRBD2 (7 bases). The CDR3 is 16 amino acids. CDR1 is SGHTS, CDR2 YDEGEE, per germline. V lost 0 bases, J lost 1 base, and 13 bases lay in between. The CDR3 DNA reads TGTGCCAGCAGCTTGGCCTCCGGGGGGCGCCAAGAGACCCAGTACTTC. Translated: CASSLASGGRQETQYF.

The CDR3, as DNA: TGTGCCAGCAGCCCCCGGGGGGCGGGAGGGGTAGGACAGGTAGAGACCCAGTACTTC. Residues: CASSPRGAGGVGQVETQYF. This chain joins TRBV9 and TRBJ2-5; 9 bases fit TRBD2. The V gene's germline CDR1 is SGDLS and CDR2 YYNGEE. J gave up 4 bases and V 4 bases, and 20 bases lay outside the gene matches. This CDR3 region has 19 residues.

The chain links TRBV6-5 to TRBJ1-3; D gene ambiguous. V lost 5 bases to trimming and J lost 0 bases, with 5 bases between them. Germline V gene lookup returns CDR1 MNHEY and CDR2 SVGAGI. CDR3 size: 13 residues. CDR3 nucleotide sequence: TGTGCCAGCAGTGGCCTCTCTGGAAACACCATATATTTT. Its protein product is CASSGLSGNTIYF.

The chain uses TRBV2 and TRBJ2-3, with 10 positions matching TRBD1. This CDR3 has 14 amino acids. The V segment lost 3 bases and the J segment 4 bases; nucleotides outside the gene matches: 1. Germline values: CDR1 SNHLY, CDR2 FYNNEI. CDR3 in amino acids: CASSEDRGSDTQYF. As DNA, the CDR3 is TGTGCCAGCAGTGAGGACAGGGGGTCAGATACGCAGTATTTT.

The J gene is TRBJ1-4, the V gene TRBV25-1; D is ambiguous. The germline CDR1 and CDR2 sequences are MGHDK and SYGVNS. This CDR3 is built from 16 residues. V was shortened by 3 bases and J by 4 bases, with 15 bases between the two germline ends. CDR3 bases: TGTGCCAGCAGTGACCCCCGGCGGAGGAGTAATGAAAAACTGTTTTTT. Its protein product is CASSDPRRRSNEKLFF. The complete variable domain, with remaining parts taken from reference TRBV25-1 and TRBJ1-4, reads EADIYQTPRYLVIGTGKKITLECSQTMGHDKMYWYQQDPGMELHLIHYSYGVNSTEKGDLSSESTVSRIRTEHFPLTLESARPSHTSQYLCASSDPRRRSNEKLFFGSGTQLSVL.

The chain recombines TRBV2 with TRBJ1-1; D is possibly TRBD1 (6 bases). The V end was cut by 2 bases, the J end by 0 bases, with 13 bases between. Germline-derived CDR1 and CDR2 are SNHLY and FYNNEI. The CDR3 covers 16 residues. CDR3: CASSEPPWTVNTEAFF. The DNA for the CDR3 is TGTGCCAGCAGTGAACCGCCCTGGACAGTGAACACTGAAGCTTTCTTT.

The rearrangement joins TRBV5-6 to TRBJ2-6, with 9 bases lining up with TRBD1. The V gene's germline CDR1 is SGHDT and CDR2 YYEEEE. The trim removed 3 bases at V and 1 base at J, leaving 5 bases unmatched. The CDR3 contains 17 residues. The CDR3 nucleotides are TGTGCCAGCAGCTCGGGACAGGGAAGATCTGGGGCCAACGTCCTGACTTTC. It is translated as CASSSGQGRSGANVLTF.

The chain links TRBV19 to TRBJ2-7, with D possibly being TRBD2 (7 bases). In germline, CDR1 is LNHDA, CDR2 SQIVND (reference sequence). This CDR3 contains 14 residues. V shed 4 bases and J shed 2 bases, with 12 bases lying between them. The CDR3 DNA is TGTGCCAGTAGTACCTTCGGGGGGCCCTACGAGCAGTACTTC. Its protein product is CASSTFGGPYEQYF.

The chain combines TRBV6-1 with TRBJ1-2; 9 positions agree with TRBD1. The V gene end was trimmed by 7 bases and the J gene end by 8 bases; junction bases not matched to a gene: 8. Germline V gene lookup returns CDR1 MNHNS and CDR2 SASEGT. CDR3 size: 13 residues. The chain's CDR3 is CASTFGQGRGYTF. The CDR3 nucleotides are TGTGCCAGCACCTTTGGACAGGGGAGAGGCTACACCTTC.

This clone has more than one count but fewer than ten. This chain links TRBV6-4 with TRBJ2-2; possibly TRBD2 for D (6 bases). The CDR3 extends over 15 amino acids. Germline CDR1 is MRHNA and CDR2 is SNTAGT. The V gene lost 0 bases and the J gene lost 6 bases, with 11 bases spanning the gap. As DNA, the CDR3 is TGTGCCAGCAGTGACTCGGTGGGAGGCGCCGGGGAGCTGTTTTTT. Amino acid sequence: CASSDSVGGAGELFF.

The CDR3 DNA sequence: TGCGCCAGCAGCCAATTCGGACAGGGGGCTTTCACCGGGGAGCTGTTTTTT. Protein sequence: CASSQFGQGAFTGELFF. The chain couples TRBV4-1 to TRBJ2-2; 11 bases match TRBD1. Looked up from germline, CDR1 is MGHRA and CDR2 is YSYEKL. The CDR3 runs to 17 residues. The J segment lost 4 bases and the V segment lost 2 bases, leaving 6 bases of the junction unmatched.

The chain carries TRBV4-1 and TRBJ2-7, with TRBD1 identical over 8 bases. V was clipped by 4 bases and J by 2 bases; unmatched bases: 4. Germline CDR1 is MGHRA and CDR2 is YSYEKL. The CDR3 spans 14 residues. The CDR3: CASSLGTGAYEQYF. The CDR3 region has the DNA TGCGCCAGCAGCCTAGGGACAGGAGCCTACGAGCAGTACTTC.

The J gene is TRBJ1-2, the V gene TRBV19; no firm D call. Trimming cost V 0 bases and J 1 base, with 9 bases left between them. The CDR3 runs to 15 residues. In germline, CDR1 is LNHDA, CDR2 SQIVND (reference sequence). The CDR3 DNA reads as TGTGCCAGTAGTATAGATCTGGCGGTTAACTATGGCTACACCTTC. It encodes CASSIDLAVNYGYTF.

In its sample, this clone was seen once. This rearrangement joins TRBV28 to TRBJ2-2, with 10 nucleotides matching TRBD2. From germline, CDR1 is MDHEN and CDR2 SYDVKM. The length of the CDR3 is 17 residues. Unmatched junction bases numbered 7, after V lost 5 bases and J lost 1 base. The CDR3 spells CASSNTRTSGNTGELFF. Here the CDR3 DNA reads TGTGCCAGCAGTAATACCCGGACTAGCGGGAACACCGGGGAGCTGTTTTTT.

The genes are TRBV15 and TRBJ1-4, with D unclear. Germline CDR1 and CDR2: LNHNV and YYDKDF (reference sequence). Trimming removed 5 bases at V and 4 bases at J, with 17 bases between. The CDR3 covers 16 residues. The CDR3 region is CATSPEGTAHNEKLFF. The CDR3 coding sequence is TGTGCCACCAGCCCCGAGGGCACGGCTCATAATGAAAAACTGTTTTTT.

The V call is TRBV5-5, the J call TRBJ2-2; 12 bases align to TRBD1. V was pared by 2 bases and J by 3 bases, with 8 bases of the junction left unmatched. Germline V gives CDR1 SGHKS, CDR2 YYEKEE (reference sequence). This CDR3 region has 18 residues. The CDR3 DNA reads as TGTGCCAGCAGCTTTGGCGGGGGACAGGGGGCGCACACCGGGGAGCTGTTTTTT. Amino acid sequence: CASSFGGGQGAHTGELFF.

The chain carries TRBV6-5 and TRBJ1-4; 7 nucleotides match TRBD1. This CDR3 comprises 15 residues. Germline loops: CDR1 MNHEY, CDR2 SVGAGI. V was clipped by 8 bases and J by 7 bases; unmatched bases: 13. The CDR3 nucleotides are TGTGCCAGCCAACCTATGACAGGGCCTTTTGAAAAACTGTTTTTT. Residues: CASQPMTGPFEKLFF.

This clone occurred a few times. In the same sample, other DNA sequences code for this CDR3. The rearrangement uses TRBV18 and TRBJ1-1; 9 bases agree with TRBD1. The CDR3 length is 13 residues. After removal of 3 bases from V and 4 bases from J, the junction contained 0 bases not matched to a gene. Germline CDR1 and CDR2: KGHSH and LQKENI. The chain's CDR3 is CASSPGQGTEAFF. In DNA, the CDR3 is TGTGCCAGCTCACCGGGACAGGGCACTGAAGCTTTCTTT.

This rearrangement joins TRBV19 to TRBJ1-2, with 10 bases matching TRBD1. J was trimmed by 3 bases and V by 5 bases; bases with no gene match: 3. The germline V gene has CDR1 LNHDA and CDR2 SQIVND (reference sequence). The CDR3 loop spans 14 amino acids. The CDR3 loop is CASSADRGHYGYTF. CDR3 DNA sequence: TGTGCCAGTAGTGCCGACAGGGGGCACTATGGCTACACCTTC.

CDR3 nucleotides: TGTGCCATCAGGGGACTAGGGACGTCCTACGAGCAGTACTTC. Translation: CAIRGLGTSYEQYF. The J gene is TRBJ2-7, the V gene TRBV10-3; 8 bases agree with TRBD2. The V gene's germline CDR1 is ENHRY and CDR2 SYGVKD. Unmatched junction bases numbered 5, after V lost 6 bases and J lost 1 base. This CDR3 has 14 amino acids.

This clone was detected a few times. The chain employs TRBV5-4 and TRBJ2-5; the match to TRBD2 covers 12 bases. The CDR3 totals 15 residues. CDR1 and CDR2 from the germline V gene are SGHNT and YYREEE (reference sequence). Losses at the gene ends were 3 bases for V and 5 bases for J; bases not matched to a gene: 5. In nucleotides, the CDR3 is TGTGCCAGCAGCTATGCGACTAGCGGGAGTGAGACCCAGTACTTC. It yields the protein CASSYATSGSETQYF.

V usage is TRBV6-5 and J usage is TRBJ2-3; maybe TRBD1 (5 bases). The CDR3 extends over 15 amino acids. The germline V gene encodes CDR1 MNHEY and CDR2 SVGAGI. Trimming removed 0 bases at V and 2 bases at J, with 9 bases between. The CDR3 loop reads CASSYSWGPTDTQYF. Here the CDR3 DNA reads TGTGCCAGCAGTTACTCGTGGGGCCCCACAGATACGCAGTATTTT.

The rearrangement links TRBV30 to TRBJ2-7; tentative D call: TRBD1 (5 bases). Looked up from germline, CDR1 is GTSNPN and CDR2 is SVGIG (reference sequence). Trimming removed 3 bases at V and 6 bases at J, with 15 bases between. This CDR3 has 13 amino acids. CDR3 sequence: CAWSAGITSEQYF. In nucleotides, the CDR3 is TGTGCCTGGAGCGCAGGGATCACGAGCGAGCAGTACTTC.

V is TRBV2 and J is TRBJ2-7, with TRBD2 as a possible D gene (6 bases). Germline CDR1 and CDR2: SNHLY and FYNNEI. The CDR3 is made up of 16 amino acids. Trimming took 3 bases from V and 2 from J, leaving 17 bases between them. CDR3 in DNA: TGTGCCAGCAGTGATGAGGGCGGATGGGGGGCCTACGAGCAGTACTTC. It is translated as CASSDEGGWGAYEQYF.

CDR3 nucleotide sequence: TGTGCCAGCAGTTTAAGGCAAGGCCCCGGGTGGTCCAATCAGCCCCAGCATTTT. This sequence encodes CASSLRQGPGWSNQPQHF. The rearrangement links TRBV28 to TRBJ1-5; D unclear. CDR1 is MDHEN and CDR2 is SYDVKM in the germline V gene. Trimming pared 2 bases from V and 3 bases from J, leaving 20 bases between. The CDR3 runs 18 residues.

V usage is TRBV2 and J usage is TRBJ2-2; a possible D gene is TRBD2 (5 bases). CDR1 and CDR2 from the germline V gene are SNHLY and FYNNEI. V was cut by 7 bases and J by 6 bases, with 12 bases left in between. This CDR3 is 13 amino acids long. CDR3: CASNEEDAGELFF. Here the CDR3 DNA reads TGTGCCAGCAACGAGGAGGACGCCGGGGAGCTGTTTTTT.

In regard to this clone: Germline and junction disagree at one end, which may indicate a read error. The chain is built from TRBV7-7 and TRBJ2-5; 8 bases match TRBD2. The DNA end lines up better with TRBJ2-7; the J call may be wrong. The CDR3 length is 13 residues. Germline CDR1 reads SSHAT; CDR2 reads FNYEAQ (reference sequence). The CDR3 nucleotides are TGTGCTAGCAGCCAAGGGACTAGGCACGAGCAGTACTTC. Protein product: CASSQGTRHEQYF.

The rearrangement joins TRBV5-6 to TRBJ2-3, with TRBD1 as a possible D gene (5 bases). The germline V and J ends were trimmed by 6 bases and 0 bases, with 14 bases remaining between them. The CDR3 spans 15 residues. CDR1 is SGHDT, CDR2 YYEEEE, per germline. DNA for the CDR3: TGTGCCAGCACGGAAGGGGCTCAAAGCACAGATACGCAGTATTTT. Translating it yields CASTEGAQSTDTQYF.